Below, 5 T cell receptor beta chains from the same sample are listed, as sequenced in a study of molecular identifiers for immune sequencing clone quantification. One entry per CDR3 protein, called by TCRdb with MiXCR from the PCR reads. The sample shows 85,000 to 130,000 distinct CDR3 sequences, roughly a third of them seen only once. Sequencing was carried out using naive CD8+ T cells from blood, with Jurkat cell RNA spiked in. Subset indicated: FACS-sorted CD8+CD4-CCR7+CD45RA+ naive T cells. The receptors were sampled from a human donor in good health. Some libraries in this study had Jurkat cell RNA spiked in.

The CDR3 reads CASSRPGTGKQFF. In DNA form, the CDR3 reads TGTGCCAGCAGCCGTCCCGGGACGGGGAAGCAGTTCTTC. V gene TRBV11-2 combines with J gene TRBJ2-1; either TRBD1 or TRBD2 may supply D (5 bases each). CDR3 size: 13 residues. Deletions cut 5 bases from V and 11 bases from J, with 16 bases between. CDR1 is SGHAT and CDR2 is FQNNGV in the germline V gene.

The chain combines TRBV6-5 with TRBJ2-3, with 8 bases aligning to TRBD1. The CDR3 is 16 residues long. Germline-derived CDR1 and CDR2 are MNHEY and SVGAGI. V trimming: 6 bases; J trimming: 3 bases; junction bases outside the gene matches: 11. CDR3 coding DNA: TGTGCCAGCAGGCAAGGGGCAGGGGGCGCAACAGATACGCAGTATTTT. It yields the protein CASRQGAGGATDTQYF.

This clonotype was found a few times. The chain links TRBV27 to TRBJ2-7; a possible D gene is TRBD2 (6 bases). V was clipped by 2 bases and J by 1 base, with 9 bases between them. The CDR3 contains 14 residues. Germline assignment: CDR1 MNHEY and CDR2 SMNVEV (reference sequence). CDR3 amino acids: CASSLNGGSYEQYF. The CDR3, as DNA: TGTGCCAGCAGTTTAAACGGGGGATCCTACGAGCAGTACTTC.

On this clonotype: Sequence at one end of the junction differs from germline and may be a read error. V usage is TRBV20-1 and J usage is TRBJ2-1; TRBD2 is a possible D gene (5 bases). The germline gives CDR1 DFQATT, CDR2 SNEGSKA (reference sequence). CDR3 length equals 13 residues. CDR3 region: CSAGLISYNEQIF. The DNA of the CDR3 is TGCAGTGCCGGACTCATCTCCTACAATGAGCAGATCTTC.

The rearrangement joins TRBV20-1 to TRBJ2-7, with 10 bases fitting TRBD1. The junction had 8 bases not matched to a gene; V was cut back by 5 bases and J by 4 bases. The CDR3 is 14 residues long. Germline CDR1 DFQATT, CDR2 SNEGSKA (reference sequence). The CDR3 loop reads CSAPSDRGLYEQYF. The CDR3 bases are TGCAGTGCTCCTTCAGACAGGGGGCTATACGAGCAGTACTTC.